This T cell receptor beta chain was retrieved from a study of T cell responses to AZD1222 COVID-19 vaccine. The repertoire was sequenced with immunoSEQ multiplex PCR; TCRdb's copy has only in-frame clones and lacks some. The sample lists some 130,000 clones; around 84% were seen once. The sequence came from an adult in good health. The sequencing used peripheral blood, collected on day 0 of AZD1222 vaccination.

CDR3 region: CASSPRGPWVNSGNTIYF. Written as DNA, the CDR3 is TGTGCCAGCAGTCCCCGAGGACCCTGGGTGAACTCTGGAAACACCATATATTTT. J is TRBJ1-3 and V is TRBV2; no clear D gene. This CDR3 comprises 18 residues. The germline CDR1 and CDR2 sequences are SNHLY and FYNNEI. Deletions cut 5 bases from V and 0 bases from J, with 20 bases between. Full variable domain (remainder filled in from reference TRBV2 and TRBJ1-3): EPEVTQTPSHQVTQMGQEVILRCVPISNHLYFYWYRQILGQKVEFLVSFYNNEISEKSEIFDDQFSVERPDGSNFTLKIRSTKLEDSAMYFCASSPRGPWVNSGNTIYFGEGSWLTVV.